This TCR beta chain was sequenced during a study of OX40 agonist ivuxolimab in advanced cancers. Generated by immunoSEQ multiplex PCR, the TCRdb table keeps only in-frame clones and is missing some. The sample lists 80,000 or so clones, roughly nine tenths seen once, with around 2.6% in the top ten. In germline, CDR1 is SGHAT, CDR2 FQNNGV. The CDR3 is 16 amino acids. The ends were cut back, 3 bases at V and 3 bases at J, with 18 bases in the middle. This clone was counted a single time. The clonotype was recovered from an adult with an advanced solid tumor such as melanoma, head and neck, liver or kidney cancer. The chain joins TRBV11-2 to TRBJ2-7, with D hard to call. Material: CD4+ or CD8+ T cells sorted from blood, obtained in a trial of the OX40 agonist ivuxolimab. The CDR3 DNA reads TGTGCCAGCAGCTTGGATTCGGGCAGAAATGTCTACGAGCAGTACTTC. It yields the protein CASSLDSGRNVYEQYF.